These 30 T cell receptor beta chains came from one sample sequenced in a study of patients and donors after allogeneic stem cell transplantation. TCRdb independently ran MiXCR on the RT-PCR reads; one entry per CDR3 protein. The data show approximately 90,000 distinct CDR3 sequences, roughly 5.2% seen once. The sample taken for sequencing was blood, either unsorted or a sorted T cell fraction (not recorded which). These receptors were taken from a human donor who was either an allogeneic HSCT recipient or a stem cell or donor lymphocyte infusion donor (not recorded which). It is not recorded whose cells these are; they may come from a transplant donor.

This clonotype was found a few times. The genes are TRBV29-1 and TRBJ2-7; 7 bases fit TRBD2. The CDR3 sequence is 15 residues long. Trimming took 6 bases from V and 1 from J; bases not matched to a gene: 12. Germline V gene data show CDR1 as SQVTM and CDR2 as ANQGSEA. This chain's CDR3 is CSVTRAGDTSYEQYF. The CDR3 coding sequence is TGCAGCGTCACCCGGGCGGGAGACACATCCTACGAGCAGTACTTC.

This clonotype was counted between two and nine times. The CDR3 reads CASSLFAGGNQPQHF. DNA of the CDR3: TGTGCCAGCAGTTTATTCGCAGGGGGCAATCAGCCCCAGCATTTT. The chain uses TRBV28 and TRBJ1-5; maybe TRBD1 (6 bases). Trimming took 1 base from V and 2 from J, leaving 9 bases between them. Germline-derived CDR1 and CDR2 are MDHEN and SYDVKM. The CDR3 is made up of 15 amino acids. The full variable domain, with the rest looked up from reference TRBV28 and TRBJ1-5, is DVKVTQSSRYLVKRTGEKVFLECVQDMDHENMFWYRQDPGLGLRLIYFSYDVKMKEKGDIPEGYSVSREKKERFSLILESASTNQTSMYLCASSLFAGGNQPQHFGDGTRLSIL.

There are a few counts of this clonotype. The chain has TRBV18 and TRBJ1-4; no definite D call. The CDR3 consists of 13 residues. CDR1 and CDR2 (germline): KGHSH, LQKENI. Trimming took off 1 base at V and 5 bases at J, with 5 bases between the two ends. CDR3 in DNA: TGTGCCAGCTCACCACGAGGGAATGAAAAACTGTTTTTT. This translates into CASSPRGNEKLFF.

This clonotype occurred many times. V usage is TRBV19 and J usage is TRBJ1-1, with unresolved D. The V gene lost 6 bases and the J gene lost 0 bases, with 8 bases spanning the gap. Germline CDR1 LNHDA, CDR2 SQIVND (reference sequence). CDR3 size: 13 residues. The CDR3 is CASRRELNTEAFF. The CDR3 nucleotides are TGTGCCAGTAGGCGGGAACTGAACACTGAAGCTTTCTTT. The full variable domain, rest sourced from reference TRBV19 and TRBJ1-1, is DGGITQSPKYLFRKEGQNVTLSCEQNLNHDAMYWYRQDPGQGLRLIYYSQIVNDFQKGDIAEGYSVSREKKESFPLTVTSAQKNPTAFYLCASRRELNTEAFFGQGTRLTVV.

This clonotype showed up many times. This sequence joins TRBV5-1 and TRBJ2-1, with a tentative D call TRBD1 (6 bases). Trimming removed 0 bases at V and 8 bases at J, with 12 bases between. The CDR3 loop spans 14 amino acids. Germline V gives CDR1 SGHRS, CDR2 YFSETQ. The CDR3 nucleotides are TGCGCCAGCAGCTTGGCTTTGGGGGCCGATGAGCAGTTCTTC. It translates to CASSLALGADEQFF.

V is TRBV5-1 and J is TRBJ1-2; D unresolved. Per germline, CDR1 SGHRS and CDR2 YFSETQ. The germline V and J ends were trimmed by 0 bases and 8 bases, with 11 bases remaining between them. The CDR3 consists of 13 residues. The DNA for the CDR3 is TGCGCCAGCAGCTTGGAGGCTTCTTCCGGCTACACCTTC. Residues: CASSLEASSGYTF.

At least ten counts were recorded for this clonotype. The chain combines TRBV5-1 with TRBJ2-1; TRBD2 aligns across 9 bases. CDR3 size: 15 residues. Germline V gives CDR1 SGHRS, CDR2 YFSETQ. V trimming: 4 bases; J trimming: 0 bases; junction bases outside the gene matches: 2. CDR3 bases: TGCGCCAGCAGCAATAGCGGGAGCTCCTACAATGAGCAGTTCTTC. As protein: CASSNSGSSYNEQFF.

This clonotype was seen ten or more times. CDR3 region: CASSLNRVPSGDTEAFF. CDR3 nucleotide sequence: TGTGCCAGCAGCTTAAACAGGGTCCCATCTGGCGACACTGAAGCTTTCTTT. The V call is TRBV7-8, the J call TRBJ1-1; D is perhaps TRBD1 (6 bases). The CDR3 is 17 residues long. The germline V gene encodes CDR1 SGHVS and CDR2 FQNEAQ. V lost 2 bases to trimming and J lost 3 bases, with 19 bases between them.

The chain carries TRBV2 and TRBJ2-5; TRBD1 or TRBD2 may be the D gene (5 bases each). V gave up 3 bases and J gave up 2 bases, with 16 bases separating them. The V gene's germline CDR1 is SNHLY and CDR2 FYNNEI. The CDR3 is 16 amino acids. The CDR3 region is CASSEGTWEGQETQYF. Here the CDR3 DNA reads TGTGCCAGCAGTGAGGGGACCTGGGAAGGACAAGAGACCCAGTACTTC.

The sample holds many counts of this clonotype. This chain uses TRBV24-1 with TRBJ2-3; D remains ambiguous. This CDR3 contains 12 residues. Germline V gene data show CDR1 as KGHDR and CDR2 as SFDVKD. The V end lost 7 bases, the J end lost 2 bases, and 6 bases lay between the germline ends. In DNA, the CDR3 is TGTGCCACCAGCGGATCCACAGATACGCAGTATTTT. It codes for CATSGSTDTQYF.

This clonotype has ten or more counts. The chain has TRBV10-3 and TRBJ2-7, with TRBD1 matching 8 bases. Germline assignment: CDR1 ENHRY and CDR2 SYGVKD. CDR3 length: 14 amino acids. Trimming took 3 bases from V and 7 from J; bases not matched to a gene: 8. CDR3 region: CAISDRTGMGEQYF. The CDR3 DNA sequence: TGTGCCATCAGTGACCGGACAGGGATGGGGGAGCAGTACTTC.

This clonotype occurred a few times. The DNA for the CDR3 is TGCAGTGCCCCAGACAGCATCTCCTACGAGCAGTACTTC. It translates to CSAPDSISYEQYF. The V gene is TRBV20-1, the J gene TRBJ2-7; D is perhaps TRBD1 (5 bases). This CDR3 contains 13 residues. Per germline, CDR1 DFQATT and CDR2 SNEGSKA (reference sequence). Trimming stripped 6 bases from V and 0 bases from J, with 12 bases between.

The rearrangement links TRBV20-1 to TRBJ1-5; D gene ambiguous. The CDR3 contains 14 residues. The V end lost 1 base, the J end lost 7 bases, and 14 bases lay between the germline ends. Germline loops: CDR1 DFQATT, CDR2 SNEGSKA (reference sequence). The CDR3 DNA reads as TGCAGTGCTAGAGCCGGTCCCTCTAGCCAGCCCCAGCATTTT. This sequence encodes CSARAGPSSQPQHF.

The CDR3 DNA reads as TGCAGTGCTGGAAATACAGGGTTTTACAATGAGCAGTTCTTC. This gives the protein CSAGNTGFYNEQFF. This chain joins TRBV20-1 and TRBJ2-1; D perhaps matches TRBD1 (6 bases). This CDR3 spans 14 amino acids. V shed 5 bases and J shed 4 bases, with 15 bases lying between them. Germline lookup yields CDR1 DFQATT and CDR2 SNEGSKA (reference sequence).

Ten or more counts support this clonotype. The gene calls are TRBV7-9 and TRBJ1-3; D gene unclear. This CDR3 is 15 amino acids long. Germline values: CDR1 SEHNR, CDR2 FQNEAQ (reference sequence). V lost 1 base, J lost 0 bases, and 7 bases lay in between. The CDR3 nucleotides read TGTGCCAGCAGCTTAGGTCTCGGCTCTGGAAACACCATATATTTT. Amino acid sequence: CASSLGLGSGNTIYF. The full variable domain, with the rest looked up from reference TRBV7-9 and TRBJ1-3, is DTGVSQNPRHKITKRGQNVTFRCDPISEHNRLYWYRQTLGQGPEFLTYFQNEAQLEKSRLLSDRFSAERPKGSFSTLEIQRTEQGDSAMYLCASSLGLGSGNTIYFGEGSWLTVV.

This clonotype occurred many times. This chain joins TRBV7-6 and TRBJ2-7, with 7 bases fitting TRBD2. V lost 2 bases and J lost 4; bases outside the gene matches: 8. The CDR3 extends over 15 amino acids. Germline CDR1 reads SGHVS; CDR2 reads FNYEAQ. CDR3 amino acids: CASSLSGGRKYEQYF. CDR3 in DNA: TGTGCCAGCAGCTTATCGGGCGGGAGAAAGTACGAGCAGTACTTC.

This clonotype was counted ten times or more. The chain links TRBV15 to TRBJ1-1; D remains ambiguous. Trimming stripped 1 base from V and 11 bases from J, with 11 bases between. Germline V gene sequence: CDR1 LNHNV, CDR2 YYDKDF (reference sequence). There are 12 residues in the CDR3. The CDR3 protein is CATSRALGRAFF. CDR3 nucleotides: TGTGCCACCAGCAGAGCGTTAGGGCGGGCTTTCTTT.

J is TRBJ2-7 and V is TRBV9; either TRBD1 or TRBD2 may fit D (5 bases each). Trimming removed 3 bases at V and 7 bases at J, with 8 bases between. CDR3 length: 11 amino acids. Germline V gene lookup returns CDR1 SGDLS and CDR2 YYNGEE. CDR3 sequence reads: CASSGGDEQYF. In nucleotides, the CDR3 is TGTGCCAGCAGCGGAGGGGATGAGCAGTACTTC.

This clonotype is judged medium-sized. The chain is built from TRBV3-1 and TRBJ1-6, with TRBD1 as a possible D gene (5 bases). V was shortened by 0 bases and J by 8 bases, with 17 bases between the two germline ends. The germline V gene has CDR1 LGHDT and CDR2 YNNKEL (reference sequence). This CDR3 is built from 17 residues. In DNA, the CDR3 is TGTGCCAGCAGCCAAGATTGGGAAAGTCGGGGGGATTCACCCCTCCACTTT. It is translated as CASSQDWESRGDSPLHF. The full variable domain, in which reference TRBV3-1 and TRBJ1-6 provide the parts outside the CDR3, is DTAVSQTPKYLVTQMGNDKSIKCEQNLGHDTMYWYKQDSKKFLKIMFSYNNKELIINETVPNRFSPKSPDKAHLNLHINSLELGDSAVYFCASSQDWESRGDSPLHFGNGTRLTVT.

The sample holds a few counts of this clonotype. The chain carries TRBV6-1 and TRBJ1-1, with a possible D match to TRBD1 (6 bases). In germline, CDR1 is MNHNS, CDR2 SASEGT. The CDR3 is 14 residues long. V was clipped by 6 bases and J by 6 bases, with 17 bases between them. CDR3 DNA sequence: TGTGCCAGCAGACTCACAGGGCAGAGGGCTGAAGCTTTCTTT. Translating it yields CASRLTGQRAEAFF.

This clonotype was counted ten times or more. The CDR3 DNA is TGCAGTGCTAGAGCAGGGGGCTCGAACACTGAAGCTTTCTTT. Protein: CSARAGGSNTEAFF. The chain links TRBV20-1 to TRBJ1-1; 8 bases align to TRBD1. This CDR3 is built from 14 residues. Per the germline V gene, CDR1 is DFQATT and CDR2 is SNEGSKA (reference sequence). V dropped 1 base and J dropped 1; count of bases not matched to a gene: 2.

The V and J genes are TRBV20-1 and TRBJ1-1; 8 positions agree with TRBD1. The CDR3 runs to 13 residues. CDR1 and CDR2 from the germline V gene are DFQATT and SNEGSKA (reference sequence). With V trimmed by 6 bases and J by 11 bases, 14 bases remained unmatched. The CDR3 sequence is CSAVPTGERSAFF. The CDR3, as DNA: TGCAGTGCAGTCCCGACAGGGGAAAGATCGGCTTTCTTT.

This clonotype was counted between two and nine times. In DNA form, the CDR3 reads TGTGCCAGCAGTGAACACGACAGCAATAATTCACCCCTCCACTTT. It encodes CASSEHDSNNSPLHF. This chain uses TRBV6-1 with TRBJ1-6, with TRBD1 as a possible D gene (5 bases). V lost 2 bases to trimming and J lost 5 bases, with 10 bases between them. This CDR3 region has 15 residues. Germline V CDR1 and CDR2: MNHNS, SASEGT.

This clonotype was found many times. The V and J genes are TRBV11-2 and TRBJ2-2; the match to TRBD2 covers 11 bases. Germline V gene sequence: CDR1 SGHAT, CDR2 FQNNGV. The trim removed 5 bases at V and 1 base at J, leaving 3 bases unmatched. CDR3 length equals 16 residues. The CDR3 DNA sequence: TGTGCCAGCAGCCTCCTAGCGGGAGGGAACACCGGGGAGCTGTTTTTT. This translates into CASSLLAGGNTGELFF.

This clonotype occurred a few times. The chain employs TRBV18 and TRBJ1-1, with 9 bases identical to TRBD1. The J segment lost 4 bases and the V segment lost 3 bases, leaving 6 bases of the junction unmatched. Germline V lookup: CDR1 KGHSH, CDR2 LQKENI. The CDR3 spans 15 residues. This CDR3 is CASSPQRTGATEAFF. The CDR3 bases are TGTGCCAGCTCACCTCAAAGGACAGGGGCCACTGAAGCTTTCTTT.

This clonotype was found many times. The genes are TRBV10-3 and TRBJ1-6; D is uncertain. Trimming shortened V by 4 bases and J by 7 bases, and 5 bases separated the two germline ends. The CDR3 runs to 12 residues. In germline, CDR1 is ENHRY, CDR2 SYGVKD. CDR3 region: CAISVWNSPLHF. The CDR3 coding sequence is TGTGCCATCAGTGTCTGGAATTCACCCCTCCACTTT.

This clonotype was picked up many times. The rearrangement links TRBV15 to TRBJ2-3; D may be TRBD1 or TRBD2 (5 bases each). CDR3 length equals 13 residues. Trimming took off 0 bases at V and 8 bases at J, with 9 bases between the two ends. In germline, CDR1 is LNHNV, CDR2 YYDKDF (reference sequence). CDR3 loop: CATSRDRGFTQYF. The DNA for the CDR3 is TGTGCCACCAGCAGAGATCGGGGCTTTACGCAGTATTTT.

This clonotype was recorded many times. V is TRBV20-1 and J is TRBJ1-5; possible D gene TRBD1, 6 bases. V was trimmed by 5 bases and J by 1 base, leaving 15 bases between them. Germline V gene lookup returns CDR1 DFQATT and CDR2 SNEGSKA (reference sequence). This CDR3 spans 15 amino acids. This CDR3 is CSAQGGQVSNQPQHF. CDR3 nucleotides: TGCAGTGCTCAAGGGGGTCAGGTGAGCAATCAGCCCCAGCATTTT.

This clonotype was picked up many times. The chain employs TRBV27 and TRBJ2-3, with D possibly matching TRBD1 (5 bases). Germline V gives CDR1 MNHEY, CDR2 SMNVEV (reference sequence). This CDR3 is built from 15 residues. The V gene lost 5 bases and the J gene lost 1 base, with 13 bases spanning the gap. The CDR3 sequence is CASSPKGLGTDTQYF. The CDR3 DNA reads as TGTGCCAGCAGTCCTAAGGGGCTTGGCACAGATACGCAGTATTTT.

This clonotype showed up many times. The CDR3 coding sequence is TGTGCCAGCCTCGGGATCCAAGAGACCCAGTACTTC. It is translated as CASLGIQETQYF. The chain is built from TRBV3-1 and TRBJ2-5, with D possibly being TRBD2 (5 bases). V lost 8 bases and J lost 1, with 8 bases in between. CDR1 is LGHDT, CDR2 YNNKEL, per germline (reference sequence). The CDR3 totals 12 residues.